This TCR beta chain originates from a study of human T cells and chemical hapten exposure (dated by TCRdb to about 2021). Background on the whole study: For sensitization, 2% DPC in acetone was applied to a roughly 2 cm by roughly 2 cm area of upper inner arm skin. Throughout the study period of 20 to 30 weeks, patients also received therapeutic DPC doses to the scalp every week. Patch tests used Finn chambers with 0.01% DPC on the upper back, scored after 6 days by International Contact Dermatitis Research Group standards. The mostly female patient cohort included alopecia areata with under or over 50% scalp involvement, alopecia totalis and alopecia universalis. The libraries were sequenced as a pool, and the TCR yield per sample differed mostly because of small variations in library volumes within the pool. In alopecia patients, the study followed how the peripheral blood TCR repertoire changed in vivo over primary and secondary sensitization to diphenylcyclopropenone (DPC), a hapten. Blood samples were taken from patients before sensitization (week 0) and then at 2, 6 and about 24 weeks after DPC sensitization. For TCR sequencing, blood came from about 28 alopecia patients at anywhere from one to four time points (pre-sensitization, 2, 6 and 24 weeks).

Receptors were amplified or captured by RACE. The listed sequencing device is NextSeq 500. Library preparation attached unique molecular identifiers to individual cDNA molecules for quantitative, reproducible TCR counting. Each blood RNA sample was used to sequence both TCR alpha and TCR beta chains. The authors' analysis ran thus. A median of roughly 100,000 TCRs per sample was observed, with a range of roughly 23,224 to 700,000. V, J and CDR3 annotation of the TCR reads was performed with the Decombinator software suite. Every sample was subsampled to the same number of TCRs (28,000) for the PS versus PT1 abundance plots. TCRs were defined as expanded if absent before sensitization and observed at least eight times at the 2-week time point. Using fastp trimming at Q25 and MiXCR clonotype assembly, TCRdb reanalyzed the public sequencing data and kept in-frame beta chains. When rows share a CDR3 protein, they turn into one entry using the most common DNA and genes. The V and J calls come from TCRdb's annotation, not from the publication. The sample contains 100,000 to 150,000 distinct CDR3 sequences, less than 15% of them found a single time. The ten biggest clones cover around 2.8% of the sample.

Results and caveats for the whole study, not just this receptor: Patch test score correlated positively with the number of PT1 expanded TCRs, reaching significance at thresholds 8, 16 and 32 but not at 4. DPC sensitization did not change how many TCRs were above 1 in 1000 frequency, and no evidence was found of alterations in global repertoire structure. Repeated subsampling changed both the strength of the expansion versus patch-test correlation and the threshold at which that correlation became significant. Significantly more large CDR3 similarity clusters were formed by expanded TCRs than by pre-sensitization or healthy control sets, consistent with antigen-driven responses. Alopecia, a presumed autoimmune disease, was present in all patients, so the immune response of the patients might differ from that of healthy individuals.

This clonotype was detected only a few times. Its antigen is unknown. Within one base of it there is no much larger clone, and no base qualities were kept. This specimen's time point label, interpreted: pre-sensitization, week 0. The label giving this sample's treatment or condition can be read as: therapeutic diphenylcyclopropenone sensitization with weekly scalp DPC. At each patch-test visit, blood was drawn before the patch test was applied. Eligible patients were aged 18 to 70, diagnosed with alopecia, deemed suitable for DPC therapy, and excluded if pregnant. Total RNA was extracted from unfractionated whole blood collected in Tempus Blood RNA tubes. Taken from cysteine to phenylalanine, the CDR3 has 15 residues. The read is trimmed to its CDR3 DNA, 45 bases read in frame from base 1. V loses 3 bases of germline sequence and J loses 4 bases, and the interval between the two ends is 16 bases. The germline V gene encodes CDR1 SGHRS and CDR2 YFSETQ.

Here the chain combines TRBV5-1 and TRBJ1-2; perhaps TRBD1 is the D gene, with 6 bases matching. The receptor's source is a woman between 18 and 30 years old with alopecia areata. Some clones in this sample may be carry-over from other donors' samples. Sample: whole blood, taken in connection with sensitization to the hapten diphenylcyclopropenone (DPC). The CDR3 sequence is CASSSPGGLAYGYTF. The DNA sequence is given as TGCGCCAGCAGCTCCCCCGGGGGCCTAGCCTATGGCTACACCTTC.